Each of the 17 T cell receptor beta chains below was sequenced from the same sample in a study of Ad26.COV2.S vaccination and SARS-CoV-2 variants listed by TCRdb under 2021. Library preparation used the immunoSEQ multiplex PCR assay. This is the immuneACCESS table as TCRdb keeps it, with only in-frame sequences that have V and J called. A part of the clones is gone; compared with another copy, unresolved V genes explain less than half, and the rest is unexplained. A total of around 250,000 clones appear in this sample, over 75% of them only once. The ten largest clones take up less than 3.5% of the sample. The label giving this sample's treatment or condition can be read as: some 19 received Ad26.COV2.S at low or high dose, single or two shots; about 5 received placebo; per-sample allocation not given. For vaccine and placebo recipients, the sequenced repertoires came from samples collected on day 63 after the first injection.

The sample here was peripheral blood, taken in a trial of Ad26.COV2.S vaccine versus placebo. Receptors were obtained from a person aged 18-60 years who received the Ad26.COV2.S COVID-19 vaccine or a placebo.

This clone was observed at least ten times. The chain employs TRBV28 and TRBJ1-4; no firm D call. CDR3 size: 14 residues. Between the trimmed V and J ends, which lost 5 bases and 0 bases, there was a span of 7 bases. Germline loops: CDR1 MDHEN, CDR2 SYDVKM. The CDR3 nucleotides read TGTGCCAGCAGTCTATACGCAACTAATGAAAAACTGTTTTTT. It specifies CASSLYATNEKLFF. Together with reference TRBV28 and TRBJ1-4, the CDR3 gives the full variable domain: DVKVTQSSRYLVKRTGEKVFLECVQDMDHENMFWYRQDPGLGLRLIYFSYDVKMKEKGDIPEGYSVSREKKERFSLILESASTNQTSMYLCASSLYATNEKLFFGSGTQLSVL.

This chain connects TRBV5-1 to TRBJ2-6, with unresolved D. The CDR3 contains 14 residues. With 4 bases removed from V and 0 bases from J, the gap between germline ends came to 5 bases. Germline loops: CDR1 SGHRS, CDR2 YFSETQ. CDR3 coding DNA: TGCGCCAGCAGCGAAACCTCTGGGGCCAACGTCCTGACTTTC. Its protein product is CASSETSGANVLTF.

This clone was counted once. The DNA for the CDR3 is TGTGCCAGCAGCCAAGGACTTTTGAACACCGGGGAGCTGTTTTTT. This translates into CASSQGLLNTGELFF. This chain uses TRBV7-2 with TRBJ2-2, with a possible D match to TRBD2 (5 bases). CDR3 size: 15 residues. V was trimmed by 5 bases and J by 1 base, leaving 11 bases between them. CDR1 is SGHTA, CDR2 FQGNSA, per germline.

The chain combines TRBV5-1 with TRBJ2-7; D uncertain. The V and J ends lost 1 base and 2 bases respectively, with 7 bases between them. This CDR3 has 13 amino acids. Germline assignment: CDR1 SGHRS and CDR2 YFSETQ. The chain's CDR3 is CASSLTETYEQYF. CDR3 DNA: TGCGCCAGCAGCTTGACAGAAACCTACGAGCAGTACTTC.

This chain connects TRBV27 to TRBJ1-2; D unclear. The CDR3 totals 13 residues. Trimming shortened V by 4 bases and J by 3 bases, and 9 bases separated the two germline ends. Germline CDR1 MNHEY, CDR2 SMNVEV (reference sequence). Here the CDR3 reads CASSSAPDYGYTF. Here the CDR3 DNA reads TGTGCCAGCAGTTCCGCCCCGGACTATGGCTACACCTTC.

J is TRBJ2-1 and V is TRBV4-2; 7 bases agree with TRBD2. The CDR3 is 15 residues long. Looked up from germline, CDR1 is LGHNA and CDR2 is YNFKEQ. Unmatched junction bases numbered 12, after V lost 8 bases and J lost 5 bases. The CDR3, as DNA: TGTGCCAGCGTGTTATTCGCGGGAGAAGACAATGAGCAGTTCTTC. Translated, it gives CASVLFAGEDNEQFF.

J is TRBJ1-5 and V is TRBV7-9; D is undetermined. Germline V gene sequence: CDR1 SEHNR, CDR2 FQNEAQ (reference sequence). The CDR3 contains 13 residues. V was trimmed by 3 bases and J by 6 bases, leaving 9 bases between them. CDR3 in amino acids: CASSFQESQPQHF. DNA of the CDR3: TGTGCCAGCAGCTTTCAGGAATCTCAGCCCCAGCATTTT.

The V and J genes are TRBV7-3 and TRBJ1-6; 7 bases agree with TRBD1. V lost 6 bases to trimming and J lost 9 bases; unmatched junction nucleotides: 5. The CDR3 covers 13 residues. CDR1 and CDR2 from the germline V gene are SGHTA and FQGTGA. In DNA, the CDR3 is TGTGCCAGCAGTGGGACAGAAGGTTCACCCCTCCACTTT. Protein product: CASSGTEGSPLHF. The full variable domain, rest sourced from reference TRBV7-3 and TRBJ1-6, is GAGVSQTPSNKVTEKGKYVELRCDPISGHTALYWYRQSLGQGPEFLIYFQGTGAADDSGLPNDRFFAVRPEGSVSTLKIQRTERGDSAVYLCASSGTEGSPLHFGNGTRLTVT.

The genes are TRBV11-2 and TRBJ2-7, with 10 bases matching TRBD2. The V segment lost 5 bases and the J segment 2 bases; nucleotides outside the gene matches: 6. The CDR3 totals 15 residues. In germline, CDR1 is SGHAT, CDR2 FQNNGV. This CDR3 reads CASSDRAGGPYEQYF. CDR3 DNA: TGTGCCAGCAGCGACCGAGCGGGAGGGCCCTACGAGCAGTACTTC.

The CDR3 region has the DNA TGTGCCAGCAGTGCTCGACAGGGGAATTCACCCCTCCACTTT. Encoded protein: CASSARQGNSPLHF. The chain recombines TRBV25-1 with TRBJ1-6; 8 bases agree with TRBD1. The V segment lost 4 bases and the J segment 7 bases; nucleotides outside the gene matches: 3. CDR3 length equals 14 residues. Germline V gene lookup returns CDR1 MGHDK and CDR2 SYGVNS.

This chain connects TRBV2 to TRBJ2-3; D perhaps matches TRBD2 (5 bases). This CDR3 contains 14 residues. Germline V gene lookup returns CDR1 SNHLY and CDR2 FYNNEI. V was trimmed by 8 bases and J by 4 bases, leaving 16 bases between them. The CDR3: CASLTSGSPDTQYF. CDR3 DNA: TGTGCCAGCCTTACGTCGGGGAGCCCAGATACGCAGTATTTT.

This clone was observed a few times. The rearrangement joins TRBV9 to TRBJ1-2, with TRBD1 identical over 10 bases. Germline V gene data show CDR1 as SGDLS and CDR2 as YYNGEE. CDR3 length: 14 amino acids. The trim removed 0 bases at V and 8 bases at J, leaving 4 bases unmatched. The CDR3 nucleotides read TGTGCCAGCAGCGTAGGACAGGGGGCGTGGGGCTACACCTTC. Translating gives CASSVGQGAWGYTF.

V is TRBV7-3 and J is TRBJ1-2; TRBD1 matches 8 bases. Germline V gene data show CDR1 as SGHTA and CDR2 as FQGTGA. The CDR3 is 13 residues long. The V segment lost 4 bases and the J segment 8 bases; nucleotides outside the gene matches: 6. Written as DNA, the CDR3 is TGTGCCAGCAGCTCGGACAGGGAGAAAGGCTACACCTTC. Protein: CASSSDREKGYTF.

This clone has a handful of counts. The CDR3 here is CASSLGPEDTEAFF. CDR3 in DNA: TGTGCCAGCAGCTTAGGTCCGGAGGACACTGAAGCTTTCTTT. The genes are TRBV7-2 and TRBJ1-1, with D unclear. V was trimmed by 1 base and J by 3 bases, leaving 9 bases between them. Germline CDR1 and CDR2: SGHTA and FQGNSA. This CDR3 has 14 residues.

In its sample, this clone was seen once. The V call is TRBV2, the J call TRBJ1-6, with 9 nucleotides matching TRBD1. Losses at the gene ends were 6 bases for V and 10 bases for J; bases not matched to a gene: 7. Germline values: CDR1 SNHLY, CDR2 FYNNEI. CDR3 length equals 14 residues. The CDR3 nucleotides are TGTGCCAGCAGGGGACAGGGAGGAGGATCACCCCTCCACTTT. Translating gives CASRGQGGGSPLHF.

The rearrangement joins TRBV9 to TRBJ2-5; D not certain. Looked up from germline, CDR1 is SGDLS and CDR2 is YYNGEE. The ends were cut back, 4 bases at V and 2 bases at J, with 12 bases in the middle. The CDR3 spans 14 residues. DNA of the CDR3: TGTGCCAGCAGCTCCCGGACGGATCAAGAGACCCAGTACTTC. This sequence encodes CASSSRTDQETQYF.

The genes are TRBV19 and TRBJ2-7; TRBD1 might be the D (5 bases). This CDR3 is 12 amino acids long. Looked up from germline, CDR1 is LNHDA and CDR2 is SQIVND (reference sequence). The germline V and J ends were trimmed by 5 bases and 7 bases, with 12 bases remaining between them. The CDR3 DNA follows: TGTGCCAGTAGTCCAGGGAACGGGGAGCAGTACTTC. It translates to CASSPGNGEQYF.